Listed below are T cell receptor beta chains from one sample, sequenced in a study of T cells in Graves' hyperthyroidism and ophthalmopathy. TCRdb processed the multiplex PCR reads anew with MiXCR; each CDR3 protein has one entry. The table shows 700,000 or so distinct CDR3 sequences, with about 15% occurring only once. Source material: blood. These receptors all stem from a man between 18 and 35 years old with Graves' hyperthyroidism. Both conserved end residues are part of each CDR3. D genes are given only for firm matches. Only part of the rows carry a size: once, few, many, or a class if the clone is expanded.

TRBV20-1	TRBJ2-1	-	TRBD1	14	CRAGTGPLSNEQFF	TGCAGGGCCGGGACAGGGCCTCTTAGCAATGAGCAGTTCTTC
TRBV12-3/TRBV12-4	TRBJ2-3	many	-	17	CASSLGRISDGTDTQYF	TGTGCCAGCAGTTTAGGAAGGATTTCTGACGGCACAGATACGCAGTATTTT
TRBV11-2	TRBJ1-1	many	TRBD1	17	CASSLSWTGTKSGEAFF	TGTGCCAGCAGCTTGAGCTGGACAGGCACCAAATCGGGGGAAGCTTTCTTT
TRBV7-9	TRBJ2-5	-	TRBD2	15	CASSREAALGETQYF	TGTGCCAGCAGCCGGGAGGCGGCCTTGGGAGAGACCCAGTACTTC
TRBV30	TRBJ2-1	few	-	14	CAWSLPGLGNEQFF	TGTGCCTGGAGCCTTCCGGGACTGGGCAATGAGCAGTTCTTC
TRBV6-1	TRBJ2-3	few	-	19	CASSYTPGGLGGGTDTQYF	TGTGCCAGCAGTTATACCCCGGGCGGTTTGGGAGGAGGCACAGATACGCAGTATTTT
TRBV6-9	TRBJ2-1	-	-	12	CASSSRAHEQFF	TGTGCCAGCAGTTCGAGGGCCCACGAGCAGTTCTTC
TRBV6-1	TRBJ2-1	few	-	14	CASARQPSYNEQFF	TGTGCCAGCGCCCGACAGCCCTCCTACAATGAGCAGTTCTTC
TRBV28	TRBJ2-7	many	TRBD1	16	CASSFSPGQGWYEQYF	TGTGCCAGCAGTTTCTCTCCGGGACAGGGGTGGTACGAGCAGTACTTC
TRBV28	TRBJ1-5	few	-	14	CASSLAQGREPQHF	TGTGCCAGCAGTTTAGCGCAGGGGCGAGAGCCCCAGCATTTT
TRBV5-6	TRBJ2-1	many	TRBD2	14	CASSLTSGRPEQFF	TGTGCCAGCAGCTTGACTAGCGGGAGGCCCGAGCAGTTCTTC
TRBV6-5	TRBJ2-7	-	TRBD1	16	CASEPYRGSNSGEQYF	TGTGCCAGCGAACCTTACAGGGGATCCAACTCGGGAGAGCAGTACTTC
TRBV6-1	TRBJ2-3	-	TRBD2	14	CASRAGPKLDTQYF	TGTGCCAGCAGAGCGGGACCCAAACTTGATACGCAGTATTTT
TRBV6-1	TRBJ2-1	many	-	18	CASSEAIRRESSYNEQFF	TGTGCCAGCAGTGAAGCGATTCGGCGGGAAAGCTCCTACAATGAGCAGTTCTTC
TRBV12-5	TRBJ2-3	many	TRBD2	16	CASGLSLAGATDTQYF	TGTGCTAGTGGTTTAAGCCTAGCGGGAGCAACAGATACGCAGTATTTT
TRBV10-3	TRBJ1-2	-	TRBD1	14	CAISGQGKIDGYTF	TGTGCCATCAGCGGACAGGGAAAAATCGACGGCTACACCTTC
TRBV28	TRBJ2-3	-	TRBD2	14	CASRGGSIADTQYF	TGTGCCAGCAGGGGGGGGTCAATAGCAGATACGCAGTATTTT
TRBV28	TRBJ2-1	many	-	13	CASSLQGRNEQFF	TGTGCCAGCAGTTTACAGGGGAGAAATGAGCAGTTCTTC
TRBV20-1	TRBJ1-2	-	-	13	CSANRQWLSGYTF	TGCAGTGCAAATAGACAGTGGCTATCTGGCTACACCTTC
TRBV24-1	TRBJ1-2	-	-	14	CATSDSPPFYGYTF	TGTGCCACCAGTGATTCTCCCCCTTTCTATGGCTACACCTTC
TRBV11-2	TRBJ2-1	many	-	11	CASSTRAEQFF	TGTGCCAGCAGCACCAGGGCAGAGCAGTTCTTC
TRBV6-1	TRBJ2-4	many	-	18	CASTARDLRVLAKNIQYF	TGTGCCAGCACCGCTAGGGACCTCCGGGTCCTAGCCAAAAACATTCAGTACTTC
TRBV6-1	TRBJ1-2	-	TRBD1	12	CASWTGGDGYTF	TGTGCCAGCTGGACAGGTGGTGATGGCTACACCTTC
TRBV7-2	TRBJ2-3	-	-	16	CASSLRASGNTDTQYF	TGTGCCAGCAGCTTAAGGGCCTCGGGCAACACAGATACGCAGTATTTT
TRBV30	TRBJ2-3	few	-	14	CAWSPLLGTDTQYF	TGTGCCTGGAGTCCCCTACTAGGCACAGATACGCAGTATTTT
TRBV29-1	TRBJ1-6	-	TRBD1	13	CSVRGQGGGALHF	TGCAGCGTGCGGGGACAGGGCGGGGGGGCCCTCCACTTT
TRBV20-1	TRBJ2-2	-	TRBD2	16	CSAARGASGSGGELFF	TGCAGTGCAGCAAGGGGGGCTAGCGGGAGTGGCGGGGAGCTGTTTTTT
TRBV7-2	TRBJ2-5	many	-	13	CASSFFEGETQYF	TGTGCCAGCAGCTTCTTCGAGGGAGAGACCCAGTACTTC
TRBV6-6	TRBJ2-7	many	TRBD1	16	CASSFSTGAISYEQYF	TGTGCCAGCAGTTTCTCGACAGGGGCAATCTCCTACGAGCAGTACTTC
TRBV27	TRBJ2-3	many	-	13	CASSLGSQGTQYF	TGTGCCAGCAGCCTAGGGTCTCAAGGTACGCAGTATTTT
TRBV9	TRBJ2-7	many	TRBD2	15	CASSVGIAGRREQYF	TGTGCCAGCAGCGTAGGGATAGCGGGGCGGAGGGAGCAGTACTTC
TRBV20-1	TRBJ1-1	-	TRBD1	14	CSARQGAGDTEAFF	TGCAGTGCTAGACAGGGGGCAGGGGACACTGAAGCTTTCTTT
TRBV7-8	TRBJ2-1	-	TRBD1	14	CASSHLRQGPEQFF	TGCGCCAGCAGCCACCTTCGACAGGGACCGGAGCAGTTCTTC
TRBV28	TRBJ1-5	-	-	13	CASNSYENQPQHF	TGTGCCAGCAATTCTTACGAAAATCAGCCCCAGCATTTT
TRBV11-3	TRBJ2-1	-	-	14	CASSHGTRGNEQFF	TGTGCCAGCAGCCACGGGACCAGAGGCAATGAGCAGTTCTTC
TRBV2	TRBJ2-5	many	-	14	CASRYRGGQETQYF	TGTGCCAGCAGGTACAGGGGAGGGCAAGAGACCCAGTACTTC
TRBV18	TRBJ1-1	many	-	12	CASSPSATEAFF	TGTGCCAGCTCACCGTCGGCCACTGAAGCTTTCTTT
TRBV20-1	TRBJ2-1	-	-	10	CSARGSEQFF	TGCAGTGCTAGAGGTTCCGAGCAGTTCTTC
TRBV20-1	TRBJ2-7	many	-	12	CSASPDSYEQYF	TGCAGTGCTAGCCCTGACAGCTACGAGCAGTACTTC
TRBV2	TRBJ2-7	many	TRBD2	21	CASSESRLAGGLLTLLDEQYF	TGTGCCAGCAGTGAATCCCGACTAGCGGGAGGGCTCCTCACCCTCCTGGACGAGCAGTACTTC
TRBV6-1	TRBJ2-2	-	TRBD2	15	CASSGGEGSTGELFF	TGTGCCAGCAGTGGGGGGGAGGGGTCAACCGGGGAGCTGTTTTTT
TRBV2	TRBJ1-2	many	-	13	CAIFVEKFYGYTF	TGTGCCATTTTTGTAGAAAAATTCTATGGCTACACCTTC
TRBV2	TRBJ1-6	many	-	13	CASSEARNSPLHF	TGTGCCAGCAGTGAAGCTCGGAATTCACCCCTCCACTTT
TRBV14	TRBJ1-6	-	TRBD1	13	CASGRDSDSPLHF	TGTGCCAGCGGACGGGACAGCGATTCACCCCTCCACTTT
TRBV20-1	TRBJ2-1	-	TRBD2	15	CSARGLAGAYNEQFF	TGCAGTGCTCGGGGACTAGCGGGAGCCTACAATGAGCAGTTCTTC
TRBV5-6	TRBJ2-6	-	-	17	CASSLWNSGSGANVLTF	TGTGCCAGCAGCTTGTGGAATTCAGGTTCTGGGGCCAACGTCCTGACTTTC
TRBV7-2	TRBJ1-5	few	-	14	CASSFPGGGKPQHF	TGTGCCAGCAGCTTCCCGGGGGGGGGAAAGCCCCAGCATTTT
TRBV27	TRBJ1-2	many	TRBD1	12	CASGWTGGGYTF	TGTGCCAGCGGTTGGACAGGGGGAGGCTACACCTTC
TRBV5-5	TRBJ2-4	-	TRBD1	19	CASSVAGTGEILAKNIQYF	TGTGCCAGCAGCGTCGCGGGGACAGGGGAAATTTTAGCCAAAAACATTCAGTACTTC
TRBV12-3/TRBV12-4	TRBJ1-2	many	-	13	CASSNRANYGYTF	TGTGCCAGCAGTAACAGGGCCAACTATGGCTACACCTTC
TRBV12-3/TRBV12-4	TRBJ2-1	many	TRBD2	15	CASSLYAGDYNEQFF	TGTGCCAGCAGTTTATACGCGGGAGACTACAATGAGCAGTTCTTC
TRBV28	TRBJ2-2	-	TRBD1	16	CASTKKGQEETGELFF	TGTGCCAGCACCAAAAAGGGACAGGAGGAAACCGGGGAGCTGTTTTTT
TRBV28	TRBJ2-3	many	-	13	CASNEGGRDTQYF	TGTGCCAGCAATGAGGGGGGAAGGGATACGCAGTATTTT
TRBV27	TRBJ2-1	many	TRBD2	18	CASTLIGLAGGANNEQFF	TGTGCCAGCACCCTAATAGGACTAGCGGGAGGGGCAAACAATGAGCAGTTCTTC
TRBV12-3/TRBV12-4	TRBJ2-1	many	-	13	CASSFIHHNEQFF	TGTGCCAGCAGTTTTATCCACCACAATGAGCAGTTCTTC
TRBV2	TRBJ2-7	many	TRBD2	15	CASRQGLAGVNEQYF	TGTGCCAGCAGACAGGGACTAGCGGGAGTCAACGAGCAGTACTTC